The next 20 T cell receptor beta chains were all read from a single sample in a study of T cell responses to AZD1222 COVID-19 vaccine. Produced via immunoSEQ multiplex PCR; TCRdb's table is partial and in-frame only. Seen here are over 100,000 clones, 70% to 90% observed once, and the top ten hold under 9%. Sequencing used peripheral blood, obtained on day 0 of AZD1222 vaccination. Every receptor here comes from an adult in good health.

V usage is TRBV28 and J usage is TRBJ1-2, with 8 bases fitting TRBD1. The CDR3 contains 13 residues. Germline V CDR1 and CDR2: MDHEN, SYDVKM. V shed 6 bases and J 8 bases; nucleotides not matched to a gene: 8. CDR3 residues: CASRTGAYGGYTF. In DNA, the CDR3 is TGTGCCAGCAGGACAGGGGCCTACGGCGGCTACACCTTC.

V is TRBV18 and J is TRBJ2-1; 8 nucleotides match TRBD2. CDR1 KGHSH and CDR2 LQKENI come from the germline V gene. Losses at the gene ends were 5 bases for V and 0 bases for J; bases not matched to a gene: 6. This CDR3 has 16 residues. CDR3: CASSVLRGDSYNEQFF. Here the CDR3 DNA reads TGTGCCAGCTCAGTTTTGCGGGGGGACTCCTACAATGAGCAGTTCTTC.

The chain combines TRBV28 with TRBJ1-2, with 8 bases matching TRBD1. This CDR3 contains 12 residues. CDR1 and CDR2 (germline): MDHEN, SYDVKM. The junction had 4 bases not matched to a gene; V was cut back by 5 bases and J by 8 bases. The CDR3 nucleotides are TGTGCCAGCAGTCAGGGGGCACGAGGCTACACCTTC. This translates into CASSQGARGYTF.

V and J are TRBV7-3 and TRBJ2-1; 8 bases fit TRBD2. Trimming cost V 1 base and J 2 bases; bases outside gene matches: 4. Looked up from germline, CDR1 is SGHTA and CDR2 is FQGTGA. CDR3 length: 16 residues. CDR3 in DNA: TGTGCCAGCAGCTTAAGGGGAGCGGGAGCCTACAATGAGCAGTTCTTC. It specifies CASSLRGAGAYNEQFF. The variable domain in full, completed from reference TRBV7-3 and TRBJ2-1, reads GAGVSQTPSNKVTEKGKYVELRCDPISGHTALYWYRQSLGQGPEFLIYFQGTGAADDSGLPNDRFFAVRPEGSVSTLKIQRTERGDSAVYLCASSLRGAGAYNEQFFGPGTRLTVL.

The chain employs TRBV24-1 and TRBJ2-7, with D maybe TRBD2 (6 bases). V was shortened by 9 bases and J by 4 bases, with 12 bases between the two germline ends. Germline CDR1 KGHDR, CDR2 SFDVKD. CDR3 length equals 12 residues. The DNA of the CDR3 is TGTGCCACCTCGGCAGGGAGGTACGAGCAGTACTTC. Protein: CATSAGRYEQYF.

The chain has TRBV18 and TRBJ2-5, with 9 nucleotides matching TRBD1. V gave up 3 bases and J gave up 5 bases; unmatched junction bases: 4. The CDR3 length is 14 residues. Germline V gene lookup returns CDR1 KGHSH and CDR2 LQKENI. The CDR3 reads CASSPPGQGETQYF. CDR3 DNA: TGTGCCAGCTCACCCCCGGGACAGGGCGAGACCCAGTACTTC.

The J gene is TRBJ2-5, the V gene TRBV28; maybe TRBD1 (6 bases). The CDR3 length is 22 residues. With 5 bases removed from V and 3 bases from J, the gap between germline ends came to 37 bases. Germline CDR1 and CDR2: MDHEN and SYDVKM. The CDR3 DNA reads TGTGCCAGCAGTCCCAACGACCTAGGGGGAGCTTTAAGGACGGGTGGAGAAGAGACCCAGTACTTC. Translated, it gives CASSPNDLGGALRTGGEETQYF. Full variable domain (missing parts from reference TRBV28 and TRBJ2-5): DVKVTQSSRYLVKRTGEKVFLECVQDMDHENMFWYRQDPGLGLRLIYFSYDVKMKEKGDIPEGYSVSREKKERFSLILESASTNQTSMYLCASSPNDLGGALRTGGEETQYFGPGTRLLVL.

In this sample, this clone turned up once. DNA of the CDR3: TGTGCCACCAGCAGAGAGCCGGGGACAGGCTATAATTCACCCCTCCACTTT. Its protein product is CATSREPGTGYNSPLHF. The rearrangement links TRBV15 to TRBJ1-6; 8 nucleotides match TRBD1. The CDR3 loop spans 17 amino acids. Per the germline V gene, CDR1 is LNHNV and CDR2 is YYDKDF (reference sequence). V dropped 0 bases and J dropped 3; count of bases not matched to a gene: 4.

This clone was observed once. The chain has TRBV12-3 or TRBV12-4 and TRBJ2-7; no reliable D call. This CDR3 has 12 residues. V was shortened by 1 base and J by 8 bases, with 9 bases between the two germline ends. The CDR3 region has the DNA TGTGCCAGCAGTTTAGGGGTATTGAAGCAGTACTTC. As protein: CASSLGVLKQYF.

This clone was detected only once. This rearrangement joins TRBV6-5 to TRBJ2-7, with D tentatively TRBD1 (5 bases). CDR1 MNHEY and CDR2 SVGAGI come from the germline V gene. The V end lost 2 bases, the J end lost 3 bases, and 11 bases lay between the germline ends. The CDR3 sequence is 14 residues long. The CDR3 reads CASSYQTDYYEQYF. In nucleotides, the CDR3 is TGTGCCAGCAGTTACCAGACAGATTACTACGAGCAGTACTTC.

The CDR3 sequence is CASSLVLGAEAFF. The CDR3 nucleotides read TGTGCCAGCAGTTTAGTTTTGGGTGCTGAAGCTTTCTTT. The chain recombines TRBV27 with TRBJ1-1, with unresolved D. V was trimmed by 2 bases and J by 6 bases, leaving 10 bases between them. The germline V gene has CDR1 MNHEY and CDR2 SMNVEV (reference sequence). The CDR3 is made up of 13 amino acids.

CDR3 residues: CASRERSHTPWGETQYF. The CDR3 DNA follows: TGTGCCAGCAGAGAGCGGTCTCATACCCCGTGGGGAGAGACCCAGTACTTC. This chain uses TRBV2 with TRBJ2-5; D may be TRBD2 (5 bases). The germline V and J ends were trimmed by 6 bases and 4 bases, with 24 bases remaining between them. The CDR3 is made up of 17 amino acids. The V gene's germline CDR1 is SNHLY and CDR2 FYNNEI.

V is TRBV7-8 and J is TRBJ1-5; D unresolved. CDR1 and CDR2 from the germline V gene are SGHVS and FQNEAQ. The V end was cut by 1 base, the J end by 5 bases, with 15 bases between. The CDR3 has 16 amino acids. CDR3 sequence (DNA): TGTGCCAGCAGCTTAGGGACCGCCTCGGCTTATCAGCCCCAGCATTTT. Amino acids: CASSLGTASAYQPQHF.

V is TRBV6-5 and J is TRBJ1-2; unclear D gene. The germline V gene encodes CDR1 MNHEY and CDR2 SVGAGI. Trimming pared 6 bases from V and 6 bases from J, leaving 14 bases between. The CDR3 runs 13 residues. CDR3 region: CASRQAVVDGYTF. The CDR3 bases are TGTGCCAGCAGGCAGGCGGTAGTCGATGGCTACACCTTC.

V usage is TRBV5-6 and J usage is TRBJ1-1; 9 nucleotides match TRBD1. This CDR3 contains 16 residues. Per germline, CDR1 SGHDT and CDR2 YYEEEE. Germline trimming cut 5 bases from V and 0 bases from J; bases unmatched to any gene: 8. CDR3 in amino acids: CASRGFGTGMNTEAFF. The CDR3 bases are TGTGCCAGCAGAGGGTTTGGGACAGGGATGAACACTGAAGCTTTCTTT.

This clone has only one observation. The J gene is TRBJ1-1, the V gene TRBV30; D gene ambiguous. The CDR3 loop spans 13 amino acids. CDR1 GTSNPN and CDR2 SVGIG come from the germline V gene (reference sequence). Trimming took off 0 bases at V and 3 bases at J, with 8 bases between the two ends. Here the CDR3 reads CAWSVPHDTEAFF. The CDR3 DNA sequence: TGTGCCTGGAGTGTACCCCATGACACTGAAGCTTTCTTT.

The rearrangement joins TRBV10-3 to TRBJ1-2, with 11 bases identical to TRBD1. Trimming took 5 bases from V and 6 from J; bases not matched to a gene: 8. Per the germline V gene, CDR1 is ENHRY and CDR2 is SYGVKD. CDR3 length: 15 residues. DNA for the CDR3: TGTGCCATCAGTATCCCGGGACAGGGGGAGCATGGCTACACCTTC. Residues: CAISIPGQGEHGYTF.

This clone has only one observation. The CDR3 sequence: CASSLGPPPSYEQYF. As DNA, the CDR3 is TGTGCCAGCAGCTTGGGCCCTCCTCCTTCGTACGAGCAGTACTTC. V usage is TRBV5-4 and J usage is TRBJ2-7; D is uncertain. The CDR3 has 15 residues. The V and J ends lost 0 bases and 4 bases respectively, with 14 bases between them. The germline V gene has CDR1 SGHNT and CDR2 YYREEE (reference sequence).

This chain links TRBV5-1 with TRBJ1-1; tentative D call: TRBD1 (6 bases). V lost 2 bases and J 2 bases, leaving 16 bases between the germline ends. Germline CDR1 is SGHRS and CDR2 is YFSETQ. This CDR3 comprises 16 residues. Here the CDR3 DNA reads TGCGCCAGCAGCTTTGGCCCCGGGACACAAAACACTGAAGCTTTCTTT. This encodes CASSFGPGTQNTEAFF.

This clone was counted a single time. The chain uses TRBV19 and TRBJ2-1; TRBD1 or TRBD2 may be the D gene (6 bases each). Between the trimmed V and J ends, which lost 1 base and 7 bases, there was a span of 11 bases. CDR1 is LNHDA and CDR2 is SQIVND in the germline V gene (reference sequence). The CDR3 consists of 14 residues. CDR3 amino acids: CASSIVGGHNEQFF. The CDR3 nucleotides are TGTGCCAGTAGTATAGTTGGGGGGCATAATGAGCAGTTCTTC.